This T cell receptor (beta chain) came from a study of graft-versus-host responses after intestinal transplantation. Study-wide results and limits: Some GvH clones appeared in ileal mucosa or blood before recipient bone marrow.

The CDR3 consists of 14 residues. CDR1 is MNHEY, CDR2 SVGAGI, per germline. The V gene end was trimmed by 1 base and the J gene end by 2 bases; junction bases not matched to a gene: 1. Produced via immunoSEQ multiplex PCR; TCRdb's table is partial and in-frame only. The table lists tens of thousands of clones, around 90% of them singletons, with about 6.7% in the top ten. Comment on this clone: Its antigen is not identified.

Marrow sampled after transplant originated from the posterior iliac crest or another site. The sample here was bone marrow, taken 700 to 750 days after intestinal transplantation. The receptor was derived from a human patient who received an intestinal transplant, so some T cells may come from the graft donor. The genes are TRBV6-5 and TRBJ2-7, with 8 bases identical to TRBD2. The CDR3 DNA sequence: TGTGCCAGCAGTTACTTAGCGGGACCCTACGAGCAGTACTTC. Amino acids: CASSYLAGPYEQYF.